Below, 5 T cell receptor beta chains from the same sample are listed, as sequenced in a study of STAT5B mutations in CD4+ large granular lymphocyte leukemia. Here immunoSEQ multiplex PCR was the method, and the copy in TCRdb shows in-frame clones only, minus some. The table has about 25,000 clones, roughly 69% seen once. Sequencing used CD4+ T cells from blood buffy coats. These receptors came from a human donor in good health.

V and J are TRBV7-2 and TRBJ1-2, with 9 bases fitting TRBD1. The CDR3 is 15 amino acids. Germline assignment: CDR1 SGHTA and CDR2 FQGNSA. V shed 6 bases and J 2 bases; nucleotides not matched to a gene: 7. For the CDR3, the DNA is TGTGCCAGCAGGGGGGGTGGGACAGGGAACTATGGCTACACCTTC. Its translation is CASRGGGTGNYGYTF.

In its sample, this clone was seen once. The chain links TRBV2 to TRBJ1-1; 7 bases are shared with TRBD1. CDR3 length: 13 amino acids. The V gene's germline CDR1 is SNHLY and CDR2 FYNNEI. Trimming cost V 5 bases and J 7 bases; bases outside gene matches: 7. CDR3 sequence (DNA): TGTGCCAGCAGTCAATACCGGGACAGTGAAGCTTTCTTT. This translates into CASSQYRDSEAFF.

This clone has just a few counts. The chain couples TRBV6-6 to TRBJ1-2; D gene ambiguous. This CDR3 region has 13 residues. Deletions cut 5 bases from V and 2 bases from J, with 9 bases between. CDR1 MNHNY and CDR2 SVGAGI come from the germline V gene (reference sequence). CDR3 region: CASSRDRNYGYTF. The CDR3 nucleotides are TGTGCCAGCAGTAGGGATCGGAACTATGGCTACACCTTC.

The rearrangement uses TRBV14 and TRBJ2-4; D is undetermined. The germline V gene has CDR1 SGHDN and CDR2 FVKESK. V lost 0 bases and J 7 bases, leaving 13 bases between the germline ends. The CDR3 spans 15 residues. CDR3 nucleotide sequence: TGTGCCAGCAGCCAAGAATTGTCTCGACCTAACATTCAGTACTTC. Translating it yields CASSQELSRPNIQYF.

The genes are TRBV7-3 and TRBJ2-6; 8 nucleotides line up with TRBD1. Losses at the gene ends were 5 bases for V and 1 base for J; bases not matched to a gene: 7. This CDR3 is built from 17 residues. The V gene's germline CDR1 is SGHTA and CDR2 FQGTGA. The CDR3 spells CASSRGQGWSGANVLTF. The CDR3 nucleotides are TGTGCCAGCAGCCGAGGACAGGGATGGTCTGGGGCCAACGTCCTGACTTTC. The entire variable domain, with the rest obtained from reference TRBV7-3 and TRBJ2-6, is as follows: GAGVSQTPSNKVTEKGKYVELRCDPISGHTALYWYRQSLGQGPEFLIYFQGTGAADDSGLPNDRFFAVRPEGSVSTLKIQRTERGDSAVYLCASSRGQGWSGANVLTFGAGSRLTVL.